This T cell receptor beta chain came from a study of blood T cell repertoires in COVID-19. Study background: Italy, Spain and the United States were the sources of the convalescent and acute COVID-19 samples.

The CDR3 is 13 residues long. V lost 8 bases and J lost 6; bases outside the gene matches: 3. Germline CDR1 SEHNR, CDR2 FQNEAQ (reference sequence). Categorization into cohorts depended on clinical history that participants reported. Authors' processing steps: Reference gene primer amplification yielded estimated nucleated cell counts. Profiled with immunoSEQ multiplex PCR; TCRdb holds only in-frame clones, not every one. V, J and clone size are taken as reported in that table, and D and trimming were inferred from the DNA itself. Of 150,000 to 200,000 clones in the sample, over 75% are singletons; the top ten hold about 11%.

The chain is built from TRBV7-9 and TRBJ2-7, with 14 bases that match TRBD2. Sequencing input: PBMCs or T cells enriched from blood (not recorded which). The clonotype comes from a man aged 50 to 60 who had recovered from COVID-19. DNA of the CDR3: TGTGCCAGCGCCGGGACTAGCGGGAGCGAGCAGTACTTC. It yields the protein CASAGTSGSEQYF.